Each of the 25 T cell receptor beta chains below was sequenced from the same sample in a study of cytomegalovirus exposure and HLA in healthy donors. The PCR made use of 60 Vbeta and 13 Jbeta primers. Repertoires were generated with immunoSEQ multiplex PCR, while TCRdb's copy carries only in-frame clones and drops some. The table for this sample gives over 90,000 clones. The sequencing input was PBMCs. The receptors originated from a man aged 35 to 55 in good health and CMV-seronegative.

CDR3 DNA: TGCGCCAGCAGCTTGGCCCCGCCAGGGGGGTCAAACGGACGTACCGGGGAGCTGTTTTTT. Its translation is CASSLAPPGGSNGRTGELFF. V gene TRBV5-1 combines with J gene TRBJ2-2, with D tentatively TRBD1 (7 bases). V lost 0 bases and J lost 5, with 26 bases in between. The CDR3 has 20 residues. Germline V gene sequence: CDR1 SGHRS, CDR2 YFSETQ. Variable domain in full (rest from reference TRBV5-1 and TRBJ2-2): KAGVTQTPRYLIKTRGQQVTLSCSPISGHRSVSWYQQTPGQGLQFLFEYFSETQRNKGNFPGRFSGRQFSNSRSEMNVSTLELGDSALYLCASSLAPPGGSNGRTGELFFGEGSRLTVL.

The J gene is TRBJ1-1, the V gene TRBV2; possible D gene TRBD1, 5 bases. This CDR3 has 14 amino acids. With 4 bases removed from V and 3 bases from J, the gap between germline ends came to 12 bases. Germline-derived CDR1 and CDR2 are SNHLY and FYNNEI. CDR3 nucleotide sequence: TGTGCCAGCAGTGGGCCGGGGGGGGACACTGAAGCTTTCTTT. It yields the protein CASSGPGGDTEAFF.

The genes are TRBV10-3 and TRBJ1-3, with TRBD1 identical over 7 bases. From germline, CDR1 is ENHRY and CDR2 SYGVKD. The V and J ends lost 2 bases and 4 bases, in that order; junction bases with no gene match: 14. CDR3 length: 18 residues. CDR3 DNA: TGTGCCATCAGTGAGCCCAAATTGGGCAGGGGGGCCGGAAACACCATATATTTT. Its translation is CAISEPKLGRGAGNTIYF.

The V call is TRBV30, the J call TRBJ1-5; weak D call: TRBD1 (6 bases). V was trimmed by 1 base and J by 7 bases, leaving 11 bases between them. From germline, CDR1 is GTSNPN and CDR2 SVGIG (reference sequence). The CDR3 runs to 13 residues. Here the CDR3 DNA reads TGTGCCTGGAGTGCCAGGGGAGTCCAGCCCCAGCATTTT. This codes for CAWSARGVQPQHF.

J is TRBJ2-3 and V is TRBV19, with 10 bases matching TRBD1. The junction had 7 bases not matched to a gene; V was cut back by 5 bases and J by 5 bases. Germline loops: CDR1 LNHDA, CDR2 SQIVND (reference sequence). The CDR3 runs 15 residues. CDR3 sequence reads: CASSDPGQGKDTQYF. The CDR3 DNA reads as TGTGCCAGTAGTGACCCGGGACAGGGGAAAGATACGCAGTATTTT.

This chain joins TRBV6-6 and TRBJ1-3; 10 bases match TRBD1. Germline CDR1 MNHNY, CDR2 SVGAGI (reference sequence). V lost 6 bases and J lost 4; bases outside the gene matches: 3. The CDR3 spans 14 residues. Here the CDR3 DNA reads TGTGCCAGCAGGGGGACAGGGGCCGGAAACACCATATATTTT. Encoded protein: CASRGTGAGNTIYF.

The chain recombines TRBV6-5 with TRBJ2-7; D is ambiguous. V was clipped by 0 bases and J by 0 bases, with 9 bases between them. CDR3 length: 15 residues. Per the germline V gene, CDR1 is MNHEY and CDR2 is SVGAGI. The CDR3 reads CASSYSSVNSYEQYF. CDR3 nucleotide sequence: TGTGCCAGCAGTTACTCCTCGGTGAACTCCTACGAGCAGTACTTC.

The chain is built from TRBV7-8 and TRBJ2-1; 14 nucleotides align to TRBD2. V shed 11 bases and J 3 bases; nucleotides not matched to a gene: 18. This CDR3 has 19 residues. Germline CDR1 and CDR2: SGHVS and FQNEAQ. The CDR3 here is CAVSPTPGTSGSLYNEQFF. DNA for the CDR3: TGTGCCGTCAGCCCTACACCGGGGACTAGCGGGAGCCTCTACAATGAGCAGTTCTTC.

The V and J genes are TRBV5-4 and TRBJ2-5; possible D gene TRBD1, 6 bases. The DNA end lines up better with TRBJ2-7; the J call may be wrong. This CDR3 contains 15 residues. The germline V gene encodes CDR1 SGHNT and CDR2 YYREEE (reference sequence). The CDR3 loop reads CASSLSGVRSYEQYF. The CDR3 DNA reads as TGTGCCAGCAGCTTATCAGGGGTTCGTTCCTACGAGCAGTACTTC.

The genes are TRBV6-5 and TRBJ1-5; D unclear. V was clipped by 8 bases and J by 3 bases, with 14 bases between them. The CDR3 runs to 14 residues. Germline V gives CDR1 MNHEY, CDR2 SVGAGI. DNA of the CDR3: TGTGCCAGCCAGGTACGAGGGCTCAATCAGCCCCAGCATTTT. Its translation is CASQVRGLNQPQHF.

The V call is TRBV7-6, the J call TRBJ2-6; the D gene is possibly TRBD2 (7 bases). The CDR3 spans 18 residues. Trimming left V 2 bases short and J 4 bases short, with 18 bases between. Germline lookup yields CDR1 SGHVS and CDR2 FNYEAQ. The CDR3 nucleotides are TGTGCCAGCAGCTTAAATCCGGGGGGCCCGGGGGGGGCCAACGTCCTGACTTTC. Translating gives CASSLNPGGPGGANVLTF.

The genes are TRBV30 and TRBJ2-7; D remains ambiguous. Looked up from germline, CDR1 is GTSNPN and CDR2 is SVGIG (reference sequence). The V end was cut by 7 bases, the J end by 2 bases, with 15 bases between. CDR3 length: 13 amino acids. CDR3 nucleotides: TGTGCCTCCCGGATATATAGCCCCTACGAGCAGTACTTC. Translating gives CASRIYSPYEQYF.

This chain joins TRBV28 and TRBJ2-3; 7 positions match TRBD1. Per germline, CDR1 MDHEN and CDR2 SYDVKM. Trimming at V came to 5 bases and at J to 4 bases, leaving 0 bases not matched to a gene. CDR3 length: 12 residues. CDR3 sequence reads: CASSGQADTQYF. The DNA for the CDR3 is TGTGCCAGCAGTGGACAGGCAGATACGCAGTATTTT.

The chain recombines TRBV5-4 with TRBJ1-2; tentative D call: TRBD1 (6 bases). With 4 bases removed from V and 5 bases from J, the gap between germline ends came to 18 bases. Germline loops: CDR1 SGHNT, CDR2 YYREEE (reference sequence). The CDR3 extends over 15 amino acids. In DNA form, the CDR3 reads TGTGCCAGCAGCGTTCAATCGGGGACACCTTATGGCTACACCTTC. This sequence encodes CASSVQSGTPYGYTF. Drawing the rest from reference TRBV5-4 and TRBJ1-2, the complete variable domain is ETGVTQSPTHLIKTRGQQVTLRCSSQSGHNTVSWYQQALGQGPQFIFQYYREEENGRGNFPPRFSGLQFPNYSSELNVNALELDDSALYLCASSVQSGTPYGYTFGSGTRLTVV.

This chain connects TRBV5-4 to TRBJ2-1; TRBD2 matches 11 bases. The trim removed 0 bases at V and 9 bases at J, leaving 2 bases unmatched. Germline V gene sequence: CDR1 SGHNT, CDR2 YYREEE (reference sequence). This CDR3 is 14 amino acids long. CDR3 protein: CASSLGLAGGEQFF. CDR3 sequence (DNA): TGTGCCAGCAGCTTGGGCCTAGCGGGGGGTGAGCAGTTCTTC. The full variable domain, its missing parts supplied by reference TRBV5-4 and TRBJ2-1, is ETGVTQSPTHLIKTRGQQVTLRCSSQSGHNTVSWYQQALGQGPQFIFQYYREEENGRGNFPPRFSGLQFPNYSSELNVNALELDDSALYLCASSLGLAGGEQFFGPGTRLTVL.

The rearrangement links TRBV5-4 to TRBJ2-5; TRBD2 is a possible D gene (6 bases). The germline CDR1 and CDR2 sequences are SGHNT and YYREEE (reference sequence). The CDR3 sequence is 17 residues long. Trimming left V 6 bases short and J 2 bases short, with 23 bases between. CDR3 residues: CASIPMGTPLIQETQYF. CDR3 coding DNA: TGTGCCAGCATACCAATGGGGACTCCCCTAATACAAGAGACCCAGTACTTC.

J is TRBJ2-7 and V is TRBV6-5; 13 bases are shared with TRBD2. Germline loops: CDR1 MNHEY, CDR2 SVGAGI. V was clipped by 4 bases and J by 2 bases; unmatched bases: 2. CDR3 length equals 15 residues. CDR3 amino acids: CASSSGLAGAYEQYF. The CDR3, as DNA: TGTGCCAGCAGTTCCGGACTAGCGGGGGCCTACGAGCAGTACTTC.

The chain links TRBV28 to TRBJ2-1, with D maybe TRBD1 (7 bases). Germline V gene sequence: CDR1 MDHEN, CDR2 SYDVKM. The CDR3 is 15 amino acids. Trimming cost V 7 bases and J 7 bases, with 20 bases left between them. DNA for the CDR3: TGTGCCAGCACCATAGGAGGGGGCGGTTCGAATGAGCAGTTCTTC. This translates into CASTIGGGGSNEQFF.

This chain links TRBV19 with TRBJ2-1, with 11 positions matching TRBD1. Germline V CDR1 and CDR2: LNHDA, SQIVND (reference sequence). The CDR3 is 15 amino acids. V shed 6 bases and J 5 bases; nucleotides not matched to a gene: 6. The CDR3 DNA reads TGTGCCAGTAGGAAAGGACAGGGGGCGAACAATGAGCAGTTCTTC. Encoded protein: CASRKGQGANNEQFF.

V is TRBV12-2 and J is TRBJ2-1; TRBD2 reflects the table's D call only, with no check against the DNA. TRBV12-2 has pseudogene status. This CDR3 has 19 amino acids. The CDR3 sequence is CASRLSRREAKKGDNEQFF. As DNA, the CDR3 is TGTGCAAGTCGCTTAAGTCGACGGGAGGCGAAAAAAGGTGACAATGAGCAGTTCTTC.

The V and J genes are TRBV9 and TRBJ2-5; 10 bases are shared with TRBD1. The DNA end is more similar to TRBJ2-7, so the J call may be wrong. Germline CDR1 SGDLS, CDR2 YYNGEE. The CDR3 spans 14 residues. The CDR3, as DNA: TGTGCCAGGGGAGGGGGACAGGGGTGCTACGAGCAGTACTTC. As protein: CARGGGQGCYEQYF.

The chain joins TRBV11-2 to TRBJ2-5; a possible D gene is TRBD2 (6 bases). Germline CDR1 reads SGHAT; CDR2 reads FQNNGV. Trimming stripped 5 bases from V and 5 bases from J, with 21 bases between. CDR3 size: 16 residues. CDR3 residues: CASSRPGLRIGETQYF. The DNA of the CDR3 is TGTGCCAGCAGCCGTCCGGGACTCCGGATTGGGGAGACCCAGTACTTC.

J is TRBJ2-5 and V is TRBV2, with D possibly matching TRBD1 (6 bases). The J call is doubtful: the DNA matches TRBJ2-7 better. Germline V gene lookup returns CDR1 SNHLY and CDR2 FYNNEI. This CDR3 is 14 amino acids long. The DNA of the CDR3 is TGTGCCAGCAGTCGATCGCAGGGGAATCGCGAGCAGTACTTC. This translates into CASSRSQGNREQYF.

The V and J genes are TRBV7-2 and TRBJ1-2; 8 nucleotides align to TRBD1. CDR3 length: 14 amino acids. Germline values: CDR1 SGHTA, CDR2 FQGNSA. V dropped 4 bases and J dropped 4; count of bases not matched to a gene: 5. CDR3 protein: CASSSRQGSYGYTF. DNA of the CDR3: TGTGCCAGCAGCTCCCGACAGGGGTCCTATGGCTACACCTTC.

The chain carries TRBV11-2 and TRBJ2-3; no reliable D call. V was trimmed by 2 bases and J by 6 bases, leaving 12 bases between them. Germline values: CDR1 SGHAT, CDR2 FQNNGV. The CDR3 is made up of 14 amino acids. This CDR3 is CASSLIARPDTQYF. CDR3 bases: TGTGCCAGCAGCTTAATAGCCAGACCGGATACGCAGTATTTT.